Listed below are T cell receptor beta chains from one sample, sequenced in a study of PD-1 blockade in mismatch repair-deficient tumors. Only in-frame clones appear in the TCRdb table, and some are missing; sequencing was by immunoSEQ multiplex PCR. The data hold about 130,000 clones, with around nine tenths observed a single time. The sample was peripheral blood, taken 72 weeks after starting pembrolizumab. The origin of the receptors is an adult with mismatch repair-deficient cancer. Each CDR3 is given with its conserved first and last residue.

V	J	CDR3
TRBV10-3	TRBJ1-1	CAISGSAGTEAFF
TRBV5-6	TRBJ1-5	CASSLWGGNQPQHF
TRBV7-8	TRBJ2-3	CASSFSGRAGDTQYF
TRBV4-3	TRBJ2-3	CASSPGGGTDTQYF
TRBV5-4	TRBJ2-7	CASSKTGNPSGQYF
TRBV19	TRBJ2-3	CASSTGQPTDTQYF
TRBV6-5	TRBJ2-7	CASNPAPDSSHEQYF
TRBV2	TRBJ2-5	CASSVRLAEETQYF
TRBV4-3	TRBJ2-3	CASSQGWQAGTSTDTQYF
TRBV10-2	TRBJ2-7	CASSESGVEQYF
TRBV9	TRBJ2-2	CASRRGAANTGELFF
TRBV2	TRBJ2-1	CASSATSGSSYNEQFF
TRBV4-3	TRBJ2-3	CASSPSLAGHTDTQYF
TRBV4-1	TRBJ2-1	CASNPGARSYNEQFF
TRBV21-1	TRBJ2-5	CASRKANF
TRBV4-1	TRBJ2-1	CASSQVADSYNEQFF
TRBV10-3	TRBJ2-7	CAISESTWTGRSYEQYF
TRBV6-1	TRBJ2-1	CASSPSGLAANEQFF
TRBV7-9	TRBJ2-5	CASRGGQGSETQYF
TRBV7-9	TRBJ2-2	CASSLLAGVRNTGELFF
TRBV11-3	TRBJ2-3	CASSLPGLAGGREVPDTQYF
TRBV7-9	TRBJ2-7	CASSLVRPSGRRYEQYF
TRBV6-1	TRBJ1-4	CASSENAGTGSEKLFF
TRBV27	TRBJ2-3	CASGQGLPSGTDTQYF